The 16 T cell receptor beta chains reported below all come from one sample, sequenced in a study of T cell responses to AZD1222 COVID-19 vaccine. Profiling relied on immunoSEQ multiplex PCR, and the TCRdb table lists in-frame clones only, not all of them. The sample gives around 170,000 clones, less than 95% of which show up once; more than 1.3% is in the top ten. This material consisted of peripheral blood, taken on day 0 of AZD1222 vaccination. The origin of the receptors is an adult in good health.

This rearrangement joins TRBV29-1 to TRBJ2-7, with D possibly being TRBD1 (6 bases). The CDR3 is made up of 15 amino acids. Trimming cost V 0 bases and J 2 bases, with 14 bases left between them. Germline-derived CDR1 and CDR2 are SQVTM and ANQGSEA. The CDR3 is CSVEDGAGVAYEQYF. The CDR3 region has the DNA TGCAGCGTTGAAGATGGGGCAGGGGTTGCCTACGAGCAGTACTTC.

This clone turned up a few times. The chain combines TRBV11-3 with TRBJ1-6; 7 bases line up with TRBD1. Germline loops: CDR1 SGHNT, CDR2 YENEEA. V shed 1 base and J 0 bases; nucleotides not matched to a gene: 6. This CDR3 comprises 18 residues. The CDR3 DNA sequence: TGTGCCAGCAGCTTAGGACAGGGAGATAGCTCCTATAATTCACCCCTCCACTTT. Encoded protein: CASSLGQGDSSYNSPLHF.

Notes on this clone: Other DNA sequences in the same sample also yield this CDR3. The V gene is TRBV18, the J gene TRBJ1-1, with D uncertain. There are 13 residues in the CDR3. The germline V and J ends were trimmed by 1 base and 2 bases, with 5 bases remaining between them. Looked up from germline, CDR1 is KGHSH and CDR2 is LQKENI. Written as DNA, the CDR3 is TGTGCCAGCTCACCACAGGGAAACACTGAAGCTTTCTTT. Amino acids: CASSPQGNTEAFF. The full variable domain, with the rest looked up from reference TRBV18 and TRBJ1-1, is NAGVMQNPRHLVRRRGQEARLRCSPMKGHSHVYWYRQLPEEGLKFMVYLQKENIIDESGMPKERFSAEFPKEGPSILRIQQVVRGDSAAYFCASSPQGNTEAFFGQGTRLTVV.

This chain links TRBV7-8 with TRBJ1-3; D call uncertain. CDR1 is SGHVS, CDR2 FQNEAQ, per germline. The CDR3 spans 17 residues. Trimming removed 5 bases from V and 0 bases from J, with 17 bases in between. Here the CDR3 DNA reads TGTGCCAGCAGCCCCCAACTTAGGGCGTACTCTGGAAACACCATATATTTT. The encoded protein is CASSPQLRAYSGNTIYF.

This clone was recorded only once. Written as DNA, the CDR3 is TGTGCCAGCAACTTCGCGGGGGAAGAGACCCAGTACTTC. It yields the protein CASNFAGEETQYF. The chain has TRBV6-5 and TRBJ2-5; 7 nucleotides align to TRBD2. The CDR3 is 13 amino acids. CDR1 and CDR2 (germline): MNHEY, SVGAGI. V gave up 7 bases and J gave up 3 bases; unmatched junction bases: 5.

The chain uses TRBV2 and TRBJ1-2, with D maybe TRBD1 (6 bases). From germline, CDR1 is SNHLY and CDR2 FYNNEI. Trimming removed 2 bases at V and 6 bases at J, with 13 bases between. The CDR3 has 14 residues. The CDR3 spells CASSESGGLDGYTF. CDR3 nucleotide sequence: TGTGCCAGCAGTGAATCGGGGGGCCTGGATGGCTACACCTTC.

V and J are TRBV5-1 and TRBJ1-1; D is possibly TRBD1 (5 bases). The CDR3 runs to 14 residues. With 3 bases removed from V and 5 bases from J, the gap between germline ends came to 14 bases. In germline, CDR1 is SGHRS, CDR2 YFSETQ. The CDR3 here is CASSSRREGTEAFF. The CDR3 bases are TGCGCCAGCAGCTCGAGACGGGAGGGGACTGAAGCTTTCTTT.

This clone was counted a single time. The genes are TRBV9 and TRBJ2-5; maybe TRBD2 (6 bases). V was clipped by 5 bases and J by 3 bases, with 17 bases between them. Germline V gene sequence: CDR1 SGDLS, CDR2 YYNGEE. This CDR3 is 15 amino acids long. CDR3 amino acids: CASSFGGQGEETQYF. The CDR3 DNA sequence: TGTGCCAGCAGTTTCGGAGGGCAGGGAGAAGAGACCCAGTACTTC.

J is TRBJ2-1 and V is TRBV4-1, with D perhaps matching TRBD2 (5 bases). Between the trimmed V and J ends, which lost 2 bases and 8 bases, there was a span of 10 bases. CDR1 is MGHRA and CDR2 is YSYEKL in the germline V gene. The CDR3 consists of 13 residues. CDR3 coding DNA: TGCGCCAGCAGCCAAATTCATAGCGATGAGCAGTTCTTC. Translation: CASSQIHSDEQFF.

The chain links TRBV3-1 (or the pseudogene TRBV3-2) to TRBJ1-2; D remains ambiguous. Trimming stripped 0 bases from V and 9 bases from J, with 8 bases between. CDR3 length: 12 amino acids. Per the germline V gene, CDR1 is LGHDT and CDR2 is YNNKEL (reference sequence). The CDR3 nucleotides read TGTGCCAGCAGCCAAGATAGAAGACGCTACACCTTC. It codes for CASSQDRRRYTF.

The rearrangement joins TRBV18 to TRBJ1-3; D gene uncertain. CDR1 and CDR2 from the germline V gene are KGHSH and LQKENI. This CDR3 has 16 residues. The ends were cut back, 0 bases at V and 0 bases at J, with 9 bases in the middle. The CDR3 region is CASSPPAASSGNTIYF. In DNA form, the CDR3 reads TGTGCCAGCTCACCACCGGCGGCCAGCTCTGGAAACACCATATATTTT.

This sequence joins TRBV25-1 and TRBJ1-6, with a weak D call TRBD1 (5 bases). With 5 bases removed from V and 8 bases from J, the gap between germline ends came to 13 bases. The CDR3 spans 14 residues. Per germline, CDR1 MGHDK and CDR2 SYGVNS. CDR3 protein: CASSRGREYSPLHF. CDR3 DNA: TGTGCCAGCAGTAGGGGCCGGGAATATTCACCCCTCCACTTT.

This clone was counted a few times. The CDR3 protein is CASSLLRELFF. The CDR3 coding sequence is TGTGCCAGCAGCCTCTTGAGGGAGCTGTTTTTT. The V gene is TRBV12-3 or TRBV12-4, the J gene TRBJ2-2, with D unresolved. The ends were cut back, 6 bases at V and 9 bases at J, with 8 bases in the middle. This CDR3 has 11 amino acids.

This clone was seen once. V gene TRBV9 combines with J gene TRBJ1-2; D gene unclear. Trimming took 3 bases from V and 8 from J, leaving 20 bases between them. CDR3 size: 15 residues. From germline, CDR1 is SGDLS and CDR2 YYNGEE. For the CDR3, the DNA is TGTGCCAGCAGCGCAACCTACGGAGGAGGCTTCGGCTACACCTTC. It is translated as CASSATYGGGFGYTF.

The rearrangement joins TRBV7-8 to TRBJ1-2, with 7 nucleotides matching TRBD1. CDR1 and CDR2 from the germline V gene are SGHVS and FQNEAQ. V lost 3 bases and J lost 4; bases outside the gene matches: 5. The CDR3 is 14 residues long. In nucleotides, the CDR3 is TGTGCCAGCAGCTTGGCCGGACAGGCCTATGGCTACACCTTC. Amino acids: CASSLAGQAYGYTF.

The chain has TRBV19 and TRBJ1-2, with D unclear. CDR1 is LNHDA, CDR2 SQIVND, per germline (reference sequence). The CDR3 is 13 amino acids. Trimming took 2 bases from V and 8 from J, leaving 12 bases between them. The CDR3 is CASSIRAEGGYTF. The CDR3 DNA is TGTGCCAGTAGTATACGGGCCGAAGGAGGCTACACCTTC.